Following are 26 T cell receptor beta chains from one sample sequenced in a study of blood T cells in healthy people across ages. A second PCR of 7 to 11 cycles used a sample-barcoded 5' primer and a J-beta primer mix. TCRdb itself ran the 5' RACE reads through MiXCR, one entry per CDR3 protein. Among 1 million or so distinct CDR3 sequences, roughly 45% were seen once, and the ten largest hold approximately 19%. The source material was blood. Receptors originate from an older woman in good health.

This chain links TRBV7-2 with TRBJ2-1; D remains unclear. CDR1 and CDR2 (germline): SGHTA, FQGNSA. This CDR3 contains 16 residues. Trimming left V 0 bases short and J 0 bases short, with 9 bases between. For the CDR3, the DNA is TGTGCCAGCAGCTTAGCGCTATGGAGCTCCTACAATGAGCAGTTCTTC. Translated: CASSLALWSSYNEQFF.

This chain connects TRBV21-1 to TRBJ2-7; the table's D call, TRBD1, was not checked against the DNA. TRBV21-1 represents a pseudogene. The CDR3 consists of 17 residues. CDR3 residues: CASSPQPRDRDSYEQYF. The CDR3 DNA reads TGTGCCAGCAGCCCTCAACCCCGGGACAGGGACTCCTACGAGCAGTACTTC.

V is TRBV5-4 and J is TRBJ1-2, with a weak D call TRBD1 (5 bases). Germline lookup yields CDR1 SGHNT and CDR2 YYREEE (reference sequence). This CDR3 comprises 12 residues. Trimming left V 4 bases short and J 6 bases short, with 10 bases between. Here the CDR3 DNA reads TGTGCCAGCAGCCTCCGACAGAATGGCTACACCTTC. Translating it yields CASSLRQNGYTF.

This clonotype was picked up many times. This chain uses TRBV30 with TRBJ2-7; 9 nucleotides agree with TRBD1. The CDR3 consists of 16 residues. V lost 4 bases and J lost 4; bases outside the gene matches: 14. CDR1 is GTSNPN, CDR2 SVGIG, per germline (reference sequence). The CDR3 DNA reads as TGTGCCTGGATGCCATTCTCTCCGGGACAGGGTTACGAGCAGTACTTC. Its protein product is CAWMPFSPGQGYEQYF.

This clonotype came up a few times. CDR3 DNA: TGTGCCACCAGTGAACATGATGGCAGAAAAGAGACCCAGTACTTC. Protein: CATSEHDGRKETQYF. The chain is built from TRBV24-1 and TRBJ2-5; the D is unclear. CDR1 is KGHDR and CDR2 is SFDVKD in the germline V gene. The length of the CDR3 is 15 residues. The V end lost 4 bases, the J end lost 3 bases, and 14 bases lay between the germline ends.

This chain uses TRBV27 with TRBJ2-5; 11 positions agree with TRBD2. The J call may be in error: the DNA end matches TRBJ2-7 better. Germline-derived CDR1 and CDR2 are MNHEY and SMNVEV (reference sequence). The CDR3 is 16 amino acids. The CDR3 region has the DNA TGTGCCAGCAGTGTAACGGGACTAGCGGCTAACTACGAGCAGTACTTC. Translating it yields CASSVTGLAANYEQYF.

This clonotype was counted only a few times. The rearrangement uses TRBV27 and TRBJ1-6; D gene unclear. Trimming removed 5 bases from V and 7 bases from J, with 9 bases in between. The CDR3 loop spans 13 amino acids. Germline V gives CDR1 MNHEY, CDR2 SMNVEV (reference sequence). The CDR3 nucleotides read TGTGCCAGCAGTCCCCGCTACAATTCACCCCTCCACTTT. It specifies CASSPRYNSPLHF.

This rearrangement joins TRBV18 to TRBJ2-3; unclear D gene. This CDR3 comprises 15 residues. Trimming took 2 bases from V and 0 from J, leaving 9 bases between them. Germline V lookup: CDR1 KGHSH, CDR2 LQKENI. The CDR3 sequence: CASSPKVISTDTQYF. The CDR3 nucleotides are TGTGCCAGCTCACCAAAGGTGATTAGCACAGATACGCAGTATTTT.

For the CDR3, the DNA is TGCAGCGTCGTTGTTCAGGCTCCGGGACTAGGATCATACCATACGCAGTATTTT. It specifies CSVVVQAPGLGSYHTQYF. V usage is TRBV29-1 and J usage is TRBJ2-3; 8 positions agree with TRBD2. CDR3 length: 18 amino acids. With 6 bases clipped from V and 7 bases from J, the junction kept 24 bases outside the gene matches. The germline gives CDR1 SQVTM, CDR2 ANQGSEA.

Many counts were recorded for this clonotype. The rearrangement joins TRBV6-5 to TRBJ2-7, with D perhaps TRBD2 (5 bases). Germline V lookup: CDR1 MNHEY, CDR2 SVGAGI. The length of the CDR3 is 13 residues. V lost 10 bases and J lost 3, with 16 bases in between. CDR3 bases: TGTGCCACCACCTCCGCGGGCGGCTACGAGCAGTACTTC. It codes for CATTSAGGYEQYF.

The chain links TRBV12-3 or TRBV12-4 to TRBJ2-1, with D possibly matching TRBD2 (6 bases). The CDR3 is 14 amino acids. V was pared by 6 bases and J by 4 bases, with 13 bases between. The CDR3 DNA reads as TGTGCCAGCAGGTTCGGGACTCTTTACAATGAGCAGTTCTTC. The encoded protein is CASRFGTLYNEQFF.

The gene calls are TRBV7-2 and TRBJ2-7, with D perhaps TRBD2 (6 bases). Trimming took 1 base from V and 6 from J, leaving 10 bases between them. In germline, CDR1 is SGHTA, CDR2 FQGNSA. The CDR3 extends over 13 amino acids. The CDR3 DNA sequence: TGTGCCAGCAGCTTAGGCGGGATCCCCGAGCAGTACTTC. It yields the protein CASSLGGIPEQYF.

V gene TRBV9 combines with J gene TRBJ2-3; D is undetermined. CDR3 length: 13 amino acids. Trimming took off 0 bases at V and 6 bases at J, with 8 bases between the two ends. In germline, CDR1 is SGDLS, CDR2 YYNGEE. The CDR3 DNA follows: TGTGCCAGCAGCGTAGATACTTGGGATACGCAGTATTTT. Translating gives CASSVDTWDTQYF. Drawing the rest from reference TRBV9 and TRBJ2-3, the complete variable domain is DSGVTQTPKHLITATGQRVTLRCSPRSGDLSVYWYQQSLDQGLQFLIQYYNGEERAKGNILERFSAQQFPDLHSELNLSSLELGDSALYFCASSVDTWDTQYFGPGTRLTVL.

This clonotype showed up just a few times. The V gene is TRBV19, the J gene TRBJ2-1, with 8 nucleotides matching TRBD2. CDR1 is LNHDA and CDR2 is SQIVND in the germline V gene (reference sequence). The junction had 10 bases not matched to a gene; V was cut back by 7 bases and J by 8 bases. CDR3 size: 14 residues. The CDR3: CASTDPGGRDEQFF. The CDR3, as DNA: TGTGCCAGTACAGATCCGGGAGGGCGGGATGAGCAGTTCTTC. The variable domain in full, with the rest retrieved from reference TRBV19 and TRBJ2-1, is DGGITQSPKYLFRKEGQNVTLSCEQNLNHDAMYWYRQDPGQGLRLIYYSQIVNDFQKGDIAEGYSVSREKKESFPLTVTSAQKNPTAFYLCASTDPGGRDEQFFGPGTRLTVL.

This sequence joins TRBV4-1 and TRBJ2-4; tentatively, D is TRBD1 or TRBD2 (6 bases each). TRBJ2-7 explains the end of the DNA better; the J call may be wrong. The CDR3 is 15 amino acids. Germline V lookup: CDR1 MGHRA, CDR2 YSYEKL. DNA of the CDR3: TGCGCCAGCAGCCAAGGAGGGGGGAAAACCTACGAGCAGTACTTC. Translated: CASSQGGGKTYEQYF.

Regarding this clonotype: One end of the junction does not line up with germline, which may come from a read error. The V gene is TRBV20-1, the J gene TRBJ2-7; D is perhaps TRBD1 or TRBD2 (5 bases each). The V gene's germline CDR1 is DFQATT and CDR2 SNEGSKA (reference sequence). The CDR3 spans 16 residues. The CDR3 region has the DNA TGCGGTGCTAGCCTAATAACAGGAAGGTCCTCCTACGAGCAGTACTTC. It codes for CGASLITGRSSYEQYF.

Regarding this clonotype: A read error may account for a junction end that differs from germline. This chain joins TRBV12-3 or TRBV12-4 and TRBJ2-4; D not certain. The CDR3 spans 13 residues. The CDR3 reads CAGRMDGKNIQYF. The CDR3 region has the DNA TGTGCCGGCAGGATGGACGGCAAAAACATTCAGTACTTC.

This sequence joins TRBV29-1 and TRBJ1-1; D unclear. Germline assignment: CDR1 SQVTM and CDR2 ANQGSEA. Trimming cost V 8 bases and J 6 bases, with 25 bases left between them. This CDR3 has 15 amino acids. For the CDR3, the DNA is TGCAGCATGTCTTACACGAGAAGTGTCGACTCTGAAGCTTTCTTT. Protein: CSMSYTRSVDSEAFF.

The chain is built from TRBV24-1 and TRBJ2-2; 12 nucleotides match TRBD2. V gave up 4 bases and J gave up 3 bases; unmatched junction bases: 14. Germline values: CDR1 KGHDR, CDR2 SFDVKD. This CDR3 region has 20 residues. CDR3 loop: CATSERRLAGVDGDTGELFF. The CDR3 DNA follows: TGTGCCACCAGTGAACGTAGACTAGCGGGAGTGGATGGGGACACCGGGGAGCTGTTTTTT.

With regard to this clonotype: Just one base apart from a much larger clone, this may be a read error. J is TRBJ2-1 and V is TRBV7-2; the match to TRBD2 covers 8 bases. The J call is doubtful: the DNA matches TRBJ2-7 better. CDR3 length: 14 residues. Germline assignment: CDR1 SGHTA and CDR2 FQGNSA. The CDR3 bases are TGTGCCAGCAGCTTCGGGAGGGGGAGCAATGAGCAGTACTTC. This sequence encodes CASSFGRGSNEQYF.

The chain links TRBV5-6 to TRBJ2-5; the match to TRBD1 covers 8 bases. This CDR3 comprises 14 residues. From germline, CDR1 is SGHDT and CDR2 YYEEEE. With 1 base clipped from V and 2 bases from J, the junction kept 1 base outside the gene matches. The CDR3 sequence is CASSLWTGQETQYF. In DNA form, the CDR3 reads TGTGCCAGCAGCTTGTGGACAGGGCAAGAGACCCAGTACTTC. Full variable domain (outside the CDR3, taken from reference TRBV5-6 and TRBJ2-5): DAGVTQSPTHLIKTRGQQVTLRCSPKSGHDTVSWYQQALGQGPQFIFQYYEEEERQRGNFPDRFSGHQFPNYSSELNVNALLLGDSALYLCASSLWTGQETQYFGPGTRLLVL.

The J gene is TRBJ2-7, the V gene TRBV28; 9 bases are a match to TRBD1. CDR1 is MDHEN and CDR2 is SYDVKM in the germline V gene. The V gene end was trimmed by 1 base and the J gene end by 6 bases; junction bases not matched to a gene: 13. The CDR3 loop spans 17 amino acids. CDR3 residues: CASSLLQGAVTLPEQYF. The CDR3 DNA sequence: TGTGCCAGCAGTTTATTACAGGGGGCGGTAACACTCCCCGAGCAGTACTTC.

The chain couples TRBV20-1 to TRBJ2-3; TRBD2 matches 8 bases. CDR1 and CDR2 from the germline V gene are DFQATT and SNEGSKA (reference sequence). J gave up 0 bases and V 6 bases, and 8 bases lay outside the gene matches. This CDR3 is 15 amino acids long. CDR3 region: CSASALAASTDTQYF. CDR3 in DNA: TGCAGTGCGTCGGCACTAGCGGCTAGCACAGATACGCAGTATTTT.

This clonotype appeared many times. This CDR3 reads CATSRRTSSSQETQYF. The CDR3 DNA follows: TGTGCCACCAGCCGTCGGACTAGCTCATCCCAAGAGACCCAGTACTTC. This sequence joins TRBV15 and TRBJ2-5; 8 nucleotides agree with TRBD2. From germline, CDR1 is LNHNV and CDR2 YYDKDF (reference sequence). This CDR3 is 16 amino acids long. Trimming took 5 bases from V and 1 from J; bases not matched to a gene: 9.

The V and J genes are TRBV10-3 and TRBJ2-4; D tentatively fits TRBD1 or TRBD2 (5 bases each). Matching the DNA end better, TRBJ2-7 makes the J call doubtful. The CDR3 runs to 14 residues. Germline CDR1 is ENHRY and CDR2 is SYGVKD. CDR3 sequence: CAIKGETDAYEQYF. The CDR3 DNA reads TGTGCCATCAAAGGGGAGACCGACGCCTACGAGCAGTACTTC.

Comment on this clonotype: One end of the junction varies from germline; a read error may be responsible. The rearrangement links TRBV27 to TRBJ1-2; D is uncertain. The CDR3 is 14 amino acids. Germline V CDR1 and CDR2: MNHEY, SMNVEV (reference sequence). CDR3 sequence (DNA): TGCGCCAGCGCTGGCTTCGGGATGACGTATGGCTACACCTTC. Translation: CASAGFGMTYGYTF.